Below, 15 T cell receptor beta chains from the same sample are listed, as sequenced in a study of shared clonotypes between healthy human individuals. Naive CD8 cells lacked CD45RO, underwent positive selection for CCR7 and left out terminally differentiated effector memory CD45RA+ cells. Assay used: immunoSEQ multiplex PCR; TCRdb lists only in-frame clones, some missing. The table shows millions of clones, with 85% to 95% occurring only once. The sequencing sample was made of naive CD8+ T cells from PBMCs. The source of these receptors is a man aged 18 to 35 in good health. Some clones in this sample may be carry-over from other donors' samples.

The gene calls are TRBV28 and TRBJ1-4; the D is unclear. Trimming took off 1 base at V and 3 bases at J, with 15 bases between the two ends. Per germline, CDR1 MDHEN and CDR2 SYDVKM. This CDR3 region has 17 residues. The CDR3 sequence: CASSLSRRVMANEKLFF. CDR3 nucleotide sequence: TGTGCCAGCAGTTTATCCCGGCGGGTGATGGCTAATGAAAAACTGTTTTTT.

This sequence joins TRBV9 and TRBJ1-2; perhaps TRBD1 as D (6 bases). Deletions cut 2 bases from V and 7 bases from J, with 15 bases between. The germline CDR1 and CDR2 sequences are SGDLS and YYNGEE. There are 14 residues in the CDR3. The CDR3 loop reads CASSVGVPRGGYTF. DNA of the CDR3: TGTGCCAGCAGCGTCGGAGTCCCCAGGGGTGGCTACACCTTC.

The chain has TRBV27 and TRBJ2-7; TRBD1 aligns across 8 bases. The junction had 10 bases not matched to a gene; V was cut back by 5 bases and J by 1 base. Germline V gene lookup returns CDR1 MNHEY and CDR2 SMNVEV (reference sequence). This CDR3 is built from 16 residues. Here the CDR3 reads CASSPTGTGRSYEQYF. CDR3 in DNA: TGTGCCAGCAGTCCAACCGGGACAGGCCGATCCTACGAGCAGTACTTC.

The chain combines TRBV28 with TRBJ2-3, with TRBD2 identical over 7 bases. Germline trimming cut 5 bases from V and 6 bases from J; bases unmatched to any gene: 8. This CDR3 has 14 amino acids. Per the germline V gene, CDR1 is MDHEN and CDR2 is SYDVKM. This CDR3 is CASSRRLAPDTQYF. The CDR3 nucleotides are TGTGCCAGCAGTCGTCGACTAGCCCCCGATACGCAGTATTTT.

The chain has TRBV15 and TRBJ1-1; 7 bases fit TRBD1. The CDR3 runs to 14 residues. V shed 2 bases, J shed 5 bases, and the junction held 5 bases outside the gene matches. CDR1 is LNHNV, CDR2 YYDKDF, per germline (reference sequence). The CDR3 is CATSRRIQGTEAFF. The CDR3 region has the DNA TGTGCCACCAGCAGACGCATACAGGGGACTGAAGCTTTCTTT.

The chain uses TRBV2 and TRBJ2-7; unclear D gene. CDR3 size: 13 residues. V lost 7 bases to trimming and J lost 3 bases, with 13 bases between them. Germline loops: CDR1 SNHLY, CDR2 FYNNEI. CDR3 DNA: TGTGCCAGCATCGAAGAGGCTGGCTACGAGCAGTACTTC. The encoded protein is CASIEEAGYEQYF.

The CDR3 sequence is CASTNPRGRDRFLATEAFF. CDR3 nucleotide sequence: TGTGCCAGCACCAACCCGAGGGGCAGAGACCGATTTCTGGCCACTGAAGCTTTCTTT. The gene calls are TRBV7-9 and TRBJ1-1; possible D gene TRBD1, 5 bases. With 7 bases removed from V and 4 bases from J, the gap between germline ends came to 31 bases. Germline CDR1 and CDR2: SEHNR and FQNEAQ (reference sequence). The CDR3 sequence is 19 residues long.

CDR3 in amino acids: CASSQAMRIGTDTQYF. The CDR3 DNA reads as TGCGCCAGCAGCCAAGCTATGCGGATAGGCACAGATACGCAGTATTTT. The genes are TRBV4-1 and TRBJ2-3, with unresolved D. The V end lost 1 base, the J end lost 1 base, and 12 bases lay between the germline ends. CDR1 and CDR2 from the germline V gene are MGHRA and YSYEKL. This CDR3 spans 16 amino acids.

The chain is built from TRBV7-9 and TRBJ2-7, with D unresolved. V was trimmed by 7 bases and J by 4 bases, leaving 20 bases between them. CDR3 length equals 15 residues. From germline, CDR1 is SEHNR and CDR2 FQNEAQ (reference sequence). CDR3 coding DNA: TGTGCCAGCACGGCGGCACCCAGATCCGATTACGAGCAGTACTTC. Translated: CASTAAPRSDYEQYF.

V and J are TRBV4-1 and TRBJ2-3; D may be TRBD1 or TRBD2 (5 bases each). V gave up 3 bases and J gave up 4 bases, with 23 bases separating them. Germline assignment: CDR1 MGHRA and CDR2 YSYEKL. The CDR3 consists of 18 residues. This chain's CDR3 is CASSQRAIGQGTSDTQYF. The DNA of the CDR3 is TGCGCCAGCAGCCAGAGGGCTATTGGTCAGGGAACATCAGATACGCAGTATTTT.

This chain connects TRBV6-9 to TRBJ2-1; D not certain. Germline V lookup: CDR1 MNHGY, CDR2 SVAAGI. The CDR3 covers 14 residues. Trimming stripped 4 bases from V and 3 bases from J, with 10 bases between. The CDR3 sequence: CASSSVTDYNEQFF. The CDR3, as DNA: TGTGCCAGCAGTTCGGTGACTGACTACAATGAGCAGTTCTTC.

The sample holds one count of this clone. The rearrangement joins TRBV7-2 to TRBJ2-7; D call uncertain. The CDR3 runs 12 residues. Trimming left V 6 bases short and J 3 bases short, with 9 bases between. The germline V gene encodes CDR1 SGHTA and CDR2 FQGNSA. CDR3 sequence (DNA): TGTGCCAGCAGTTCCGTTTTCTACGAGCAGTACTTC. This encodes CASSSVFYEQYF.

This rearrangement joins TRBV4-1 to TRBJ1-3; D not certain. Germline V gene lookup returns CDR1 MGHRA and CDR2 YSYEKL. The CDR3 has 15 residues. The V end lost 0 bases, the J end lost 4 bases, and 10 bases lay between the germline ends. This CDR3 is CASSQDEGRGNTIYF. The CDR3 coding sequence is TGCGCCAGCAGCCAAGATGAGGGTCGAGGAAACACCATATATTTT.

This CDR3 is CASTPSGGELNTGELFF. The CDR3 DNA sequence: TGTGCCAGCACCCCCAGTGGGGGGGAATTGAACACCGGGGAGCTGTTTTTT. The chain recombines TRBV27 with TRBJ2-2; TRBD2 matches at 7 bases. The V and J ends lost 7 bases and 1 base, in that order; junction bases with no gene match: 12. The CDR3 sequence is 17 residues long. Germline V gene sequence: CDR1 MNHEY, CDR2 SMNVEV (reference sequence).

Worth noting for this clone: Other DNA sequences in this sample translate to the same CDR3. This chain connects TRBV19 to TRBJ1-5, with unresolved D. The CDR3 contains 13 residues. Per the germline V gene, CDR1 is LNHDA and CDR2 is SQIVND (reference sequence). Between the trimmed V and J ends, which lost 7 bases and 4 bases, there was a span of 11 bases. The CDR3 sequence is CASTLGRNQPQHF. DNA for the CDR3: TGTGCCAGTACTCTGGGTCGGAATCAGCCCCAGCATTTT. The whole variable domain, remainder taken from reference TRBV19 and TRBJ1-5, is DGGITQSPKYLFRKEGQNVTLSCEQNLNHDAMYWYRQDPGQGLRLIYYSQIVNDFQKGDIAEGYSVSREKKESFPLTVTSAQKNPTAFYLCASTLGRNQPQHFGDGTRLSIL.